Listed below are T cell receptor beta chains from one sample, sequenced in a study of shared clonotypes between healthy human individuals. Some clones are missing from TCRdb's copy, which holds only in-frame ones; the method was immunoSEQ multiplex PCR. The table shows roughly 650,000 clones, with 97% occurring only once. The sequencing sample was made of naive CD4+ T cells sorted from blood. These receptors originate from a woman in her 30s in good health. Both conserved end residues are trimmed from each CDR3. Clone sizes are given selectively: once, few, many, or a class where the clone is expanded.

- | TRBJ1-1 | 11 | TRBV29-1 | SVSRTENTEAF
- | TRBJ2-2 | 14 | TRBV7-2 | ASSIQTSGKTGELF
once | TRBJ2-7 | 11 | TRBV7-2 | ASSPQGVGEQY
- | TRBJ2-7 | 11 | TRBV18 | ASSPGGIDEQY
- | TRBJ1-2 | 13 | TRBV19 | ASRQTGNPFGGYT
- | TRBJ1-4 | 15 | TRBV4-1 | ASSQDAGRPSNEKLF
- | TRBJ2-1 | 14 | TRBV5-1 | ASSRLSRGSYNEQF
- | TRBJ2-7 | 12 | TRBV25-1 | ASSPRTASYEQY
- | TRBJ1-2 | 12 | TRBV7-9 | ASSRDRGSYGYT
- | TRBJ2-2 | 14 | TRBV7-2 | ASSLRGHGGTGELF
- | TRBJ1-5 | 13 | TRBV5-8 | ASSTGVAGFEPQH
- | TRBJ1-5 | 13 | TRBV10-3 | AISADSRSGQPQH
- | TRBJ1-2 | 13 | TRBV6-1 | ASSVVRTLNYGYT
- | TRBJ2-2 | 14 | TRBV5-1 | ASSFRKEGSTGELF
- | TRBJ1-4 | 14 | TRBV6-5 | ASSYSRDTGDEKLF
- | TRBJ2-7 | 13 | TRBV11-1 | ASSSAAAGTSEQY
- | TRBJ2-7 | 13 | TRBV19 | ASSGAGRLSYEQY
once | TRBJ1-2 | 13 | TRBV4-1 | ASSQLGQGDYGYT
- | TRBJ2-7 | 8 | TRBV6-1 | ASRAGREY
- | TRBJ2-7 | 14 | TRBV29-1 | SVDSASGQGLDEQY
- | TRBJ1-4 | 11 | TRBV4-1 | ASSLVLYEKLF
once | TRBJ2-1 | 13 | TRBV28 | ASSPLGGGPNEQF
- | TRBJ1-4 | 17 | TRBV7-6 | ASTPSLSGGTGGNEKLF
- | TRBJ2-7 | 13 | TRBV7-9 | ASSLAGTGAYEQY
- | TRBJ2-7 | 10 | TRBV28 | ASSPRLYEQY
- | TRBJ2-7 | 11 | TRBV5-1 | ASSAPQRGEQY
- | TRBJ2-7 | 17 | TRBV2 | ASSRTRTSGKPPLYEQY
- | - | 10 | TRBV28 | ASRLGGYEQY
- | TRBJ1-5 | 13 | TRBV7-2 | ASSLLSFANQPQH
- | TRBJ2-3 | 14 | TRBV5-5 | ASSLGKTAGTDTQY
- | TRBJ1-1 | 12 | TRBV7-8 | ASSIIEGGIEAF
- | TRBJ2-1 | 15 | TRBV19 | ASSTPGTSGYGVEQF
- | TRBJ1-4 | 12 | TRBV27 | ASRATGGGRELF
- | TRBJ2-2 | 14 | TRBV19 | ASSILLAGGAGELF
- | TRBJ2-5 | 10 | TRBV30 | AWDGGQETQY
- | TRBJ1-1 | 13 | TRBV5-1 | ASSLPQGEFAEAF
- | TRBJ1-2 | 14 | TRBV5-1 | ASSLDGTGANYGYT